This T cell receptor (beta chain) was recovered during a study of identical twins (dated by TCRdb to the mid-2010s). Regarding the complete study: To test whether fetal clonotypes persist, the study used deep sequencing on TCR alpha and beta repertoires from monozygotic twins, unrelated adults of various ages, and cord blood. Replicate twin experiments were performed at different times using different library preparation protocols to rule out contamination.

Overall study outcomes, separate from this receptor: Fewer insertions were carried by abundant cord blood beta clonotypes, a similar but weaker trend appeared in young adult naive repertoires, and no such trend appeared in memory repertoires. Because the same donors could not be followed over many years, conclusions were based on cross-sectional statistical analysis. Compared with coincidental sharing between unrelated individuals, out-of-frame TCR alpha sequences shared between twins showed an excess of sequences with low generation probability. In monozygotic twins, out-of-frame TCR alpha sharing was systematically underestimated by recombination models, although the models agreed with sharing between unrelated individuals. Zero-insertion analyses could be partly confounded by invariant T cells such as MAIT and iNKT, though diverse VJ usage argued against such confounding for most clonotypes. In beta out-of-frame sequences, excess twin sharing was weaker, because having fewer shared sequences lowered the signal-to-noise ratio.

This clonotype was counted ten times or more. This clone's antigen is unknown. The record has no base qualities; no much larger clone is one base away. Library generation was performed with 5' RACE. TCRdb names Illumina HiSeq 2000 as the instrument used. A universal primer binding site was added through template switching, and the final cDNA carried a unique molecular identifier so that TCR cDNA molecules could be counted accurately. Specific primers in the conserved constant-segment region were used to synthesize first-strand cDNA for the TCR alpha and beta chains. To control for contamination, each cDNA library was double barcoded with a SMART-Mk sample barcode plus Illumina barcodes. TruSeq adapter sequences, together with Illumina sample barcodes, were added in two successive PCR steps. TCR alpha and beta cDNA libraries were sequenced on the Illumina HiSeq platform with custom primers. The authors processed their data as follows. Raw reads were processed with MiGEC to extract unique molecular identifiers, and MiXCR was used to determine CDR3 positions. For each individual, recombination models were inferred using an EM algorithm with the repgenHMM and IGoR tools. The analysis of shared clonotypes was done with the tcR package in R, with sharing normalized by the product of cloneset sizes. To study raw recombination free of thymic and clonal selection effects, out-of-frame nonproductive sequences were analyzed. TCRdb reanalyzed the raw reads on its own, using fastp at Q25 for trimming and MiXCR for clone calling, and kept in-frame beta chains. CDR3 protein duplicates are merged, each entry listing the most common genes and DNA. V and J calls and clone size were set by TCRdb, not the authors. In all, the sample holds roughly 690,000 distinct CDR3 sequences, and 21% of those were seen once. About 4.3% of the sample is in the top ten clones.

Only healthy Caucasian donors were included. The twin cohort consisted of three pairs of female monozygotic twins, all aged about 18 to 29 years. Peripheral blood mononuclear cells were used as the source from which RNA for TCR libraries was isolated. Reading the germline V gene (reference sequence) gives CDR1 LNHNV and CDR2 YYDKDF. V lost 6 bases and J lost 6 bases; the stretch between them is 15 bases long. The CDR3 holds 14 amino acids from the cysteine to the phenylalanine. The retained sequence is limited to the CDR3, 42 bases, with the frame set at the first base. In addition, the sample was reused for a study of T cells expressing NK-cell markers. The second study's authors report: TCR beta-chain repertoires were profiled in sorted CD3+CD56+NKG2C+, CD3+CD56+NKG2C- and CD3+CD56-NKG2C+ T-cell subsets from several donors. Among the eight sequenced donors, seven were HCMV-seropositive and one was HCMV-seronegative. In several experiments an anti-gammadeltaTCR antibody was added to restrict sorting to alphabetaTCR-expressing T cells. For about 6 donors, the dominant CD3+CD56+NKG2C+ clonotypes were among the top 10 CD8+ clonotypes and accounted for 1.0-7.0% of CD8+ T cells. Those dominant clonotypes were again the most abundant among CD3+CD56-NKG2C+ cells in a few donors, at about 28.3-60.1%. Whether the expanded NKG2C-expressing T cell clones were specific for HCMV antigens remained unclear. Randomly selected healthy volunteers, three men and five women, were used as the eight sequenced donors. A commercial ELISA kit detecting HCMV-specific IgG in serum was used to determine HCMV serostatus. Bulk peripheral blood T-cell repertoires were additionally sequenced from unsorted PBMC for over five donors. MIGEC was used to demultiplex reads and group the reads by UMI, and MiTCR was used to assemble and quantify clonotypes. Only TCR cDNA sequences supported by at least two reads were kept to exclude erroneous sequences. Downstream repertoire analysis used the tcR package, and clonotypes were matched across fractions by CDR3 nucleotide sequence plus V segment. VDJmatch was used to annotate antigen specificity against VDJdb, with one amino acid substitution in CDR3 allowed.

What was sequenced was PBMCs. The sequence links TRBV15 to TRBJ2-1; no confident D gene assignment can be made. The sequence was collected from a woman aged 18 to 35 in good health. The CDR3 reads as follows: CATRTNPGSNEQFF. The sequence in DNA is TGTGCCACCAGAACAAACCCGGGTTCCAATGAGCAGTTCTTC. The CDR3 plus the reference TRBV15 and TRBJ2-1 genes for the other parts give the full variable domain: DAMVIQNPRYQVTQFGKPVTLSCSQTLNHNVMYWYQQKSSQAPKLLFHYYDKDFNNEADTPDNFQSRRPNTSFCFLDIRSPGLGDTAMYLCATRTNPGSNEQFFGPGTRLTVL.